Presented here are 29 T cell receptor beta chains from one specimen sequenced in a study of CD8+ T cells in alopecia areata. Treatment described: oral pan-JAK inhibitor, 5-10 mg twice daily. RNA extraction was followed by reverse transcription into cDNA, which acted as the sequencing template. Some clones are missing from TCRdb's copy, which holds only in-frame ones; the method was immunoSEQ multiplex PCR. The table lists 80,000 to 100,000 clones, roughly 45% of them singletons, with more than 15% in the top ten. The material was CD8+ T cells sorted from blood, obtained at week 24, from a patient treated with tofacitinib. These receptors came from a human donor with alopecia areata.

The chain joins TRBV5-4 to TRBJ2-7; 8 bases align to TRBD1. V lost 4 bases to trimming and J lost 0 bases; unmatched junction nucleotides: 3. This CDR3 is built from 14 residues. From germline, CDR1 is SGHNT and CDR2 YYREEE (reference sequence). As DNA, the CDR3 is TGTGCCAGCAGCCCACAGGGGGACTCCTACGAGCAGTACTTC. It specifies CASSPQGDSYEQYF.

The sample holds many counts of this clone. This chain joins TRBV7-9 and TRBJ2-1; D is perhaps TRBD2 (6 bases). The germline V and J ends were trimmed by 7 bases and 4 bases, with 20 bases remaining between them. The CDR3 is 16 residues long. Per germline, CDR1 SEHNR and CDR2 FQNEAQ (reference sequence). Written as DNA, the CDR3 is TGTGCCAGCATCCCGTCTGGCGGGGCCCTTTACAATGAGCAGTTCTTC. Amino acids: CASIPSGGALYNEQFF.

The V and J genes are TRBV5-1 and TRBJ1-2; D is possibly TRBD1 (5 bases). The germline V and J ends were trimmed by 7 bases and 7 bases, with 14 bases remaining between them. In germline, CDR1 is SGHRS, CDR2 YFSETQ. CDR3 size: 12 residues. The CDR3 region is CASQGLGSGYTF. The CDR3 DNA sequence: TGCGCCAGCCAGGGTTTGGGGAGTGGCTACACCTTC.

J is TRBJ2-1 and V is TRBV2; D is possibly TRBD2 (5 bases). CDR3 length equals 12 residues. The germline V and J ends were trimmed by 9 bases and 8 bases, with 14 bases remaining between them. Germline CDR1 SNHLY, CDR2 FYNNEI. CDR3 residues: CASKGVSHEQFF. CDR3 coding DNA: TGTGCCAGTAAGGGAGTTTCGCATGAGCAGTTCTTC.

The chain has TRBV2 and TRBJ2-1; 12 bases are shared with TRBD2. CDR3 length: 15 amino acids. V lost 6 bases, J lost 4 bases, and 4 bases stayed unmatched. The germline V gene encodes CDR1 SNHLY and CDR2 FYNNEI. DNA of the CDR3: TGTGCCAGCAGGCGGACTAGCGGGATATACAATGAGCAGTTCTTC. Protein product: CASRRTSGIYNEQFF.

The rearrangement links TRBV7-9 to TRBJ2-1; D is possibly TRBD1 or TRBD2 (5 bases each). V lost 5 bases, J lost 9 bases, and 14 bases lay in between. CDR1 SEHNR and CDR2 FQNEAQ come from the germline V gene (reference sequence). CDR3 size: 13 residues. As DNA, the CDR3 is TGTGCCAGCAGCGGGGACGGGGCTCTTGAGCAGTTCTTC. Translating it yields CASSGDGALEQFF.

This clone showed up just a few times. The chain is built from TRBV9 and TRBJ1-2; the D is unclear. The CDR3 is 12 residues long. Per the germline V gene, CDR1 is SGDLS and CDR2 is YYNGEE. Trimming cost V 0 bases and J 1 base, with 1 base left between them. The CDR3 protein is CASSVGNYGYTF. In DNA form, the CDR3 reads TGTGCCAGCAGCGTAGGTAACTATGGCTACACCTTC.

The J gene is TRBJ1-1, the V gene TRBV11-2, with D tentatively TRBD1 (6 bases). Per germline, CDR1 SGHAT and CDR2 FQNNGV. Trimming took off 5 bases at V and 10 bases at J, with 14 bases between the two ends. The CDR3 is 12 residues long. In DNA form, the CDR3 reads TGTGCCAGCAGCGTGCCCGGGACAAGAGCTTTCTTT. Translation gives CASSVPGTRAFF.

This clone was detected only a few times. The chain carries TRBV5-1 and TRBJ2-7, with D unresolved. V was pared by 1 base and J by 2 bases, with 7 bases between. The CDR3 length is 13 residues. In germline, CDR1 is SGHRS, CDR2 YFSETQ. DNA for the CDR3: TGCGCCAGCAGCTTGCGGAGTGCCTACGAGCAGTACTTC. The encoded protein is CASSLRSAYEQYF. The full variable domain, in which reference TRBV5-1 and TRBJ2-7 provide the parts outside the CDR3, is KAGVTQTPRYLIKTRGQQVTLSCSPISGHRSVSWYQQTPGQGLQFLFEYFSETQRNKGNFPGRFSGRQFSNSRSEMNVSTLELGDSALYLCASSLRSAYEQYFGPGTRLTVT.

This clone was detected a few times. The CDR3 sequence is CAAPRAGFDGELFF. The CDR3 DNA follows: TGTGCCGCCCCCCGTGCGGGGTTCGACGGGGAGCTGTTTTTT. This rearrangement joins TRBV27 to TRBJ2-2; tentatively, D is TRBD2 (6 bases). The CDR3 runs 14 residues. Germline V CDR1 and CDR2: MNHEY, SMNVEV (reference sequence). Trimming removed 11 bases from V and 7 bases from J, with 20 bases in between.

In this sample, this clone turned up a few times. V usage is TRBV7-8 and J usage is TRBJ2-1; 9 bases agree with TRBD1. V shed 6 bases, J shed 3 bases, and the junction held 6 bases outside the gene matches. This CDR3 has 15 amino acids. The germline CDR1 and CDR2 sequences are SGHVS and FQNEAQ. The CDR3 reads CASSTPGQGYNEQFF. CDR3 sequence (DNA): TGTGCCAGCAGTACCCCGGGACAGGGCTACAATGAGCAGTTCTTC.

This clone was detected a few times. This chain links TRBV10-2 with TRBJ2-1; TRBD2 might be the D (5 bases). The CDR3 totals 13 residues. Germline CDR1 reads WSHSY; CDR2 reads SAAADI. V shed 6 bases and J shed 3 bases, with 9 bases lying between them. The CDR3 spells CASSIASYNEQFF. The CDR3 DNA is TGCGCCAGCAGCATAGCGAGCTACAATGAGCAGTTCTTC.

The chain recombines TRBV9 with TRBJ2-3; D might be TRBD1 (5 bases). The germline V gene has CDR1 SGDLS and CDR2 YYNGEE. The CDR3 sequence is 14 residues long. The germline V and J ends were trimmed by 4 bases and 2 bases, with 11 bases remaining between them. The CDR3 nucleotides read TGTGCCAGCAGCCCCTTGGGGCTCACAGATACGCAGTATTTT. This sequence encodes CASSPLGLTDTQYF.

This chain connects TRBV27 to TRBJ2-1; D gene uncertain. Germline assignment: CDR1 MNHEY and CDR2 SMNVEV (reference sequence). This CDR3 region has 12 residues. V lost 5 bases and J lost 4, with 6 bases in between. The CDR3 DNA sequence: TGTGCCAGCAGTGCCGTATACAATGAGCAGTTCTTC. Translation gives CASSAVYNEQFF.

The rearrangement links TRBV9 to TRBJ2-6; TRBD2 matches at 7 bases. Germline values: CDR1 SGDLS, CDR2 YYNGEE. J lost 2 bases, V lost 5 bases, and 7 bases had no gene match. This CDR3 comprises 16 residues. This CDR3 reads CASSTGGRAGANVLTF. The CDR3 region has the DNA TGTGCCAGCAGTACTGGAGGGAGGGCTGGGGCCAACGTCCTGACTTTC.

The rearrangement links TRBV6-4 to TRBJ2-7; 10 bases map to TRBD1. Germline loops: CDR1 MRHNA, CDR2 SNTAGT. There are 19 residues in the CDR3. The V and J ends lost 5 bases and 4 bases, in that order; junction bases with no gene match: 20. CDR3 bases: TGTGCCAGCAGTTGGATTGAGGACAGGGGGAGGCTAGCGCCTTACGAGCAGTACTTC. Protein sequence: CASSWIEDRGRLAPYEQYF.

Notes on this clone: At one of its ends the junction is not consistent with the germline gene, which may arise from a read error. The chain has TRBV5-5 and TRBJ1-1; D perhaps matches TRBD1 (5 bases). The length of the CDR3 is 15 residues. Per germline, CDR1 SGHKS and CDR2 YYEKEE (reference sequence). CDR3 nucleotide sequence: TGCGCCAGCAGCCAAGAATGGGGCATAAACACTGAAGCTTTCTTT. Its translation is CASSQEWGINTEAFF.

This clone was picked up a small number of times. V is TRBV6-5 and J is TRBJ2-7; TRBD2 matches 13 bases. The CDR3 spans 14 residues. Germline loops: CDR1 MNHEY, CDR2 SVGAGI. V lost 10 bases to trimming and J lost 4 bases; unmatched junction nucleotides: 7. CDR3 amino acids: CATGLAGSFYEQYF. The CDR3 DNA follows: TGTGCCACGGGACTAGCGGGGAGCTTTTACGAGCAGTACTTC.

The genes are TRBV25-1 and TRBJ1-5; no clear D. V was trimmed by 7 bases and J by 0 bases, leaving 16 bases between them. Germline V lookup: CDR1 MGHDK, CDR2 SYGVNS. The CDR3 is made up of 16 amino acids. This CDR3 is CASTERELHSNQPQHF. In nucleotides, the CDR3 is TGTGCCAGCACCGAAAGGGAGCTACATAGCAATCAGCCCCAGCATTTT.

This sequence joins TRBV4-1 and TRBJ2-7; weak D call: TRBD2 (5 bases). Germline V gene lookup returns CDR1 MGHRA and CDR2 YSYEKL. This CDR3 comprises 13 residues. The ends were cut back, 3 bases at V and 3 bases at J, with 9 bases in the middle. This CDR3 reads CASSQIRDYEQYF. CDR3 in DNA: TGCGCCAGCAGCCAGATCCGGGACTACGAGCAGTACTTC.

The rearrangement joins TRBV7-3 to TRBJ1-1; D ambiguous. CDR1 is SGHTA and CDR2 is FQGTGA in the germline V gene. The CDR3 loop spans 14 amino acids. The V and J ends lost 1 base and 6 bases respectively, with 12 bases between them. CDR3 loop: CASSLIRARAEAFF. The CDR3 DNA reads as TGTGCCAGCAGCTTAATCCGTGCGAGGGCTGAAGCTTTCTTT.

The chain uses TRBV4-1 and TRBJ2-1; TRBD2 matches at 13 bases. This CDR3 comprises 20 residues. V lost 5 bases and J lost 5; bases outside the gene matches: 18. Germline values: CDR1 MGHRA, CDR2 YSYEKL. CDR3 nucleotides: TGCGCCAGCAGCGACTTGTTGGGAACTAGCGGGAGGGCAGTCCACAATGAGCAGTTCTTC. As protein: CASSDLLGTSGRAVHNEQFF.

There are a few counts of this clone. This chain uses TRBV21-1 with TRBJ1-4; TRBD1 is the table's D call, not checked against the DNA. TRBV21-1 is a documented pseudogene. The CDR3 length is 13 residues. DNA for the CDR3: TGTGCCACCCGGGACAGATATAATGAAAAACTGTTTTTT. This encodes CATRDRYNEKLFF.

CDR3 region: CASSGGDSYNEQFF. In DNA form, the CDR3 reads TGTGCCAGCAGCGGCGGGGACTCCTACAATGAGCAGTTCTTC. V is TRBV5-4 and J is TRBJ2-1; TRBD2 is a possible D gene (6 bases). Germline CDR1 is SGHNT and CDR2 is YYREEE (reference sequence). The CDR3 has 14 amino acids. Trimming pared 4 bases from V and 0 bases from J, leaving 8 bases between.

The V gene is TRBV19, the J gene TRBJ1-5; TRBD1 might be the D (6 bases). Germline V gene data show CDR1 as LNHDA and CDR2 as SQIVND (reference sequence). This CDR3 comprises 15 residues. V lost 3 bases and J lost 4, with 13 bases in between. CDR3 coding DNA: TGTGCCAGTAGTATTCCGGACAGTTCGAATCAGCCCCAGCATTTT. Translation gives CASSIPDSSNQPQHF.

This sequence joins TRBV13 and TRBJ2-7; a possible D gene is TRBD1 (5 bases). Germline lookup yields CDR1 PRHDT and CDR2 FYEKMQ (reference sequence). This CDR3 comprises 14 residues. V shed 3 bases and J shed 3 bases, with 12 bases lying between them. CDR3 region: CASSFGQGYYEQYF. CDR3 bases: TGTGCCAGCAGCTTTGGCCAGGGCTACTACGAGCAGTACTTC.

There are a few counts of this clone. V and J are TRBV20-1 and TRBJ2-7; D is undetermined. V gave up 6 bases and J gave up 4 bases, with 7 bases separating them. Germline values: CDR1 DFQATT, CDR2 SNEGSKA (reference sequence). The CDR3 length is 10 residues. The CDR3 sequence is CSATSYEQYF. As DNA, the CDR3 is TGCAGTGCAACTTCATACGAGCAGTACTTC.

Points on this clone: Other DNA sequences within the sample encode an identical CDR3. V is TRBV4-1 and J is TRBJ2-1, with no clear D. This CDR3 region has 13 residues. V was shortened by 1 base and J by 6 bases, with 7 bases between the two germline ends. Germline loops: CDR1 MGHRA, CDR2 YSYEKL. CDR3 in DNA: TGCGCCAGCAGCCAAGTCCCAACCAATGAGCAGTTCTTC. Amino acids: CASSQVPTNEQFF.

The chain combines TRBV29-1 with TRBJ2-3; possibly TRBD2 for D (6 bases). V was trimmed by 4 bases and J by 4 bases, leaving 12 bases between them. This CDR3 comprises 13 residues. Looked up from germline, CDR1 is SQVTM and CDR2 is ANQGSEA. The CDR3 DNA reads TGCAGCGTTGCCGGGAGTGGGGCAGATACGCAGTATTTT. Protein: CSVAGSGADTQYF.